Listed here are 25 T cell receptor beta chains from one sample, sequenced in a study of cytomegalovirus exposure and HLA in healthy donors. The PCR had 60 Vbeta and 13 Jbeta primers. Sequencing used immunoSEQ multiplex PCR; TCRdb keeps in-frame clones, though not all of them. Of 120,000 to 150,000 clones in the sample, roughly three quarters are singletons; the top ten hold roughly 6.7%. What was sequenced was PBMCs. The receptors were sampled from a woman between 40 and 55 years old in good health and CMV-seropositive.

The V call is TRBV10-3, the J call TRBJ2-1; 8 bases are a match to TRBD1. CDR3 length: 16 amino acids. Germline V gene sequence: CDR1 ENHRY, CDR2 SYGVKD. V shed 0 bases and J 5 bases; nucleotides not matched to a gene: 6. The CDR3 bases are TGTGCCATCAGTGAGTCTCGGCAGGGGGCGGACAATGAGCAGTTCTTC. Amino acid sequence: CAISESRQGADNEQFF.

V and J are TRBV5-1 and TRBJ1-6; 9 bases fit TRBD1. V shed 0 bases and J 10 bases; nucleotides not matched to a gene: 5. The CDR3 extends over 15 amino acids. From germline, CDR1 is SGHRS and CDR2 YFSETQ. The CDR3 region is CASSLDGDRDSPLHF. The CDR3 DNA follows: TGCGCCAGCAGCTTGGATGGGGACAGGGACTCACCCCTCCACTTT.

V is TRBV4-1 and J is TRBJ2-5; D is possibly TRBD2 (7 bases). With 4 bases removed from V and 4 bases from J, the gap between germline ends came to 16 bases. CDR1 is MGHRA and CDR2 is YSYEKL in the germline V gene. The length of the CDR3 is 15 residues. The DNA for the CDR3 is TGCGCCAGCAGCCCTCGGGCGGGGGCTGGAGAGACCCAGTACTTC. The encoded protein is CASSPRAGAGETQYF.

V usage is TRBV7-3 and J usage is TRBJ2-3; 10 positions agree with TRBD2. Germline lookup yields CDR1 SGHTA and CDR2 FQGTGA. This CDR3 comprises 13 residues. After removal of 4 bases from V and 6 bases from J, the junction contained 1 base not matched to a gene. The CDR3 protein is CASSWGLADTQYF. CDR3 bases: TGTGCCAGCAGCTGGGGACTAGCGGATACGCAGTATTTT.

The chain recombines TRBV2 with TRBJ1-4; 9 bases match TRBD1. Per germline, CDR1 SNHLY and CDR2 FYNNEI. V was clipped by 10 bases and J by 8 bases; unmatched bases: 5. The CDR3 has 12 residues. CDR3 protein: CATGTGLEKLFF. For the CDR3, the DNA is TGTGCCACCGGGACAGGGTTAGAAAAACTGTTTTTT. The whole variable domain, remainder taken from reference TRBV2 and TRBJ1-4, is EPEVTQTPSHQVTQMGQEVILRCVPISNHLYFYWYRQILGQKVEFLVSFYNNEISEKSEIFDDQFSVERPDGSNFTLKIRSTKLEDSAMYFCATGTGLEKLFFGSGTQLSVL.

The chain couples TRBV4-1 to TRBJ2-3, with TRBD2 matching over 15 bases. The V and J ends lost 4 bases and 4 bases, in that order; junction bases with no gene match: 3. The CDR3 is 16 amino acids. In germline, CDR1 is MGHRA, CDR2 YSYEKL. The CDR3 loop reads CASSLGLAGGPDTQYF. In DNA, the CDR3 is TGCGCCAGCAGCCTCGGACTAGCGGGGGGGCCAGATACGCAGTATTTT.

This chain connects TRBV7-3 to TRBJ2-2; the match to TRBD2 covers 7 bases. CDR3 length equals 15 residues. The trim removed 3 bases at V and 4 bases at J, leaving 5 bases unmatched. Germline lookup yields CDR1 SGHTA and CDR2 FQGTGA. DNA for the CDR3: TGTGCCAGCAGCTTGGGGGGGTCGGGCACCGGGGAGCTGTTTTTT. Its protein product is CASSLGGSGTGELFF.

This sequence joins TRBV25-1 and TRBJ2-7; 7 nucleotides agree with TRBD1. CDR3 size: 15 residues. The ends lost 4 bases at V and 3 bases at J; junction bases unmatched: 9. Looked up from germline, CDR1 is MGHDK and CDR2 is SYGVNS. DNA for the CDR3: TGTGCCAGCAGTGGTTTTAACAGGGGTTTCTACGAGCAGTACTTC. Its translation is CASSGFNRGFYEQYF.

The rearrangement joins TRBV7-7 to TRBJ1-5; D uncertain. The germline CDR1 and CDR2 sequences are SSHAT and FNYEAQ (reference sequence). V was clipped by 11 bases and J by 7 bases, with 15 bases between them. This CDR3 spans 12 amino acids. CDR3 in amino acids: CAGGLHGQPQHF. For the CDR3, the DNA is TGTGCCGGCGGACTTCATGGACAGCCCCAGCATTTT. Filled out from reference TRBV7-7 and TRBJ1-5, the complete variable domain reads GAGVSQSPRYKVTKRGQDVTLRCDPISSHATLYWYQQALGQGPEFLTYFNYEAQPDKSGLPSDRFSAERPEGSISTLTIQRTEQRDSAMYRCAGGLHGQPQHFGDGTRLSIL.

The chain recombines TRBV2 with TRBJ1-5; TRBD1 matches at 7 bases. Germline V CDR1 and CDR2: SNHLY, FYNNEI. The CDR3 totals 20 residues. V was clipped by 7 bases and J by 4 bases; unmatched bases: 25. The CDR3 DNA follows: TGTGCCAGCATGGGGTGGGGGAGGAGACAGGGCACAATAAAAAATCAGCCCCAGCATTTT. It codes for CASMGWGRRQGTIKNQPQHF.

The rearrangement links TRBV7-2 to TRBJ2-1; maybe TRBD2 (6 bases). Trimming left V 2 bases short and J 4 bases short, with 12 bases between. The CDR3 sequence is 15 residues long. CDR1 and CDR2 (germline): SGHTA, FQGNSA. This chain's CDR3 is CASSLSSGRYNEQFF. CDR3 coding DNA: TGTGCCAGCAGCTTATCAAGCGGGCGGTACAATGAGCAGTTCTTC.

This chain connects TRBV5-1 to TRBJ1-2; 7 bases map to TRBD1. This CDR3 has 14 amino acids. J gave up 8 bases and V 0 bases, and 7 bases lay outside the gene matches. CDR1 and CDR2 (germline): SGHRS, YFSETQ. The CDR3 DNA sequence: TGCGCCAGCAGCTTGGAACAGGGGATGGGAGGCTACACCTTC. Its translation is CASSLEQGMGGYTF.

V and J are TRBV7-7 and TRBJ2-2, with 7 bases matching TRBD2. V shed 2 bases, J shed 7 bases, and the junction held 4 bases outside the gene matches. Germline V lookup: CDR1 SSHAT, CDR2 FNYEAQ (reference sequence). The CDR3 runs 14 residues. The CDR3 bases are TGTGCCAGCAGCTTAACGGGGGGTGACGGGGAGCTGTTTTTT. Amino acids: CASSLTGGDGELFF.

J is TRBJ1-3 and V is TRBV6-6; D is unresolved. V dropped 6 bases and J dropped 0 bases, with 9 bases sitting between them. The CDR3 extends over 14 amino acids. Germline V CDR1 and CDR2: MNHNY, SVGAGI (reference sequence). For the CDR3, the DNA is TGTGCCAGCAGGGCTCAAACCTCTGGAAACACCATATATTTT. Its protein is CASRAQTSGNTIYF.

The rearrangement links TRBV9 to TRBJ1-2; D is unclear. This CDR3 is built from 17 residues. Germline V gene data show CDR1 as SGDLS and CDR2 as YYNGEE. The V gene lost 0 bases and the J gene lost 4 bases, with 19 bases spanning the gap. CDR3: CASSVVDTLLIGYGYTF. The CDR3 DNA reads TGTGCCAGCAGCGTAGTAGACACCCTTCTAATCGGCTATGGCTACACCTTC.

V gene TRBV5-1 combines with J gene TRBJ2-2; 8 bases align to TRBD2. With 0 bases clipped from V and 7 bases from J, the junction kept 11 bases outside the gene matches. Germline CDR1 and CDR2: SGHRS and YFSETQ. The CDR3 runs 17 residues. Written as DNA, the CDR3 is TGCGCCAGCAGCTTGGCATCGGGGGGGGTGACGAGCGGGGAGCTGTTTTTT. Translation: CASSLASGGVTSGELFF.

The chain links TRBV9 to TRBJ2-7; 7 bases fit TRBD2. Germline assignment: CDR1 SGDLS and CDR2 YYNGEE. V lost 0 bases and J lost 2; bases outside the gene matches: 5. The CDR3 spans 15 residues. The CDR3, as DNA: TGTGCCAGCAGCGTAGAAGCTAGCGGAACCTACGAGCAGTACTTC. It codes for CASSVEASGTYEQYF. The variable domain in full, completed from reference TRBV9 and TRBJ2-7, reads DSGVTQTPKHLITATGQRVTLRCSPRSGDLSVYWYQQSLDQGLQFLIQYYNGEERAKGNILERFSAQQFPDLHSELNLSSLELGDSALYFCASSVEASGTYEQYFGPGTRLTVT.

V is TRBV7-6 and J is TRBJ2-7; D may be TRBD2 (6 bases). The length of the CDR3 is 12 residues. Germline lookup yields CDR1 SGHVS and CDR2 FNYEAQ. The germline V and J ends were trimmed by 5 bases and 6 bases, with 11 bases remaining between them. In DNA form, the CDR3 reads TGTGCCAGCAGCCCGTTGGGGGGCGAGCAGTACTTC. It translates to CASSPLGGEQYF.

The V and J genes are TRBV9 and TRBJ2-3, with 7 bases that match TRBD2. This CDR3 spans 16 amino acids. Germline lookup yields CDR1 SGDLS and CDR2 YYNGEE. J gave up 1 base and V 0 bases, and 5 bases lay outside the gene matches. Here the CDR3 DNA reads TGTGCCAGCAGCGTAGTAGGGAGCGGGGGCACAGATACGCAGTATTTT. It translates to CASSVVGSGGTDTQYF.

V and J are TRBV5-1 and TRBJ1-5; D unclear. V was pared by 2 bases and J by 3 bases, with 12 bases between. Germline assignment: CDR1 SGHRS and CDR2 YFSETQ. The length of the CDR3 is 15 residues. In DNA, the CDR3 is TGCGCCAGCAGCTTTTCAGGTGCTAACAATCAGCCCCAGCATTTT. Its translation is CASSFSGANNQPQHF.

The V gene is TRBV9, the J gene TRBJ1-3; tentatively, D is TRBD1 (6 bases). Germline V gene lookup returns CDR1 SGDLS and CDR2 YYNGEE. V lost 4 bases and J lost 6, with 17 bases in between. This CDR3 spans 15 amino acids. Here the CDR3 reads CASSPGGQIANTIYF. The CDR3 bases are TGTGCCAGCAGCCCCGGGGGGCAGATAGCAAACACCATATATTTT.

This clone was seen a single time. DNA for the CDR3: TGCGCCAGCCAAGAGGGGGCCCAAGAGACCCAGTACTTC. Translated: CASQEGAQETQYF. J is TRBJ2-5 and V is TRBV5-1; 7 positions agree with TRBD1. From germline, CDR1 is SGHRS and CDR2 YFSETQ. CDR3 size: 13 residues. V was clipped by 7 bases and J by 1 base; unmatched bases: 4. The entire variable domain, with the rest obtained from reference TRBV5-1 and TRBJ2-5, is as follows: KAGVTQTPRYLIKTRGQQVTLSCSPISGHRSVSWYQQTPGQGLQFLFEYFSETQRNKGNFPGRFSGRQFSNSRSEMNVSTLELGDSALYLCASQEGAQETQYFGPGTRLLVL.

The V and J genes are TRBV12-5 and TRBJ1-1, with TRBD1 matching 7 bases. Germline V gene sequence: CDR1 LGHNT, CDR2 FRNRAP. The CDR3 totals 17 residues. The trim removed 2 bases at V and 1 base at J, leaving 10 bases unmatched. CDR3: CASGLKASGTANTEAFF. The CDR3 bases are TGTGCTAGTGGTTTGAAGGCCTCGGGGACAGCGAACACTGAAGCTTTCTTT.

This chain uses TRBV14 with TRBJ1-1, with a tentative D call TRBD1 (6 bases). This CDR3 spans 14 amino acids. V lost 0 bases and J lost 5, with 10 bases in between. The germline CDR1 and CDR2 sequences are SGHDN and FVKESK. As DNA, the CDR3 is TGTGCCAGCAGCCAAGATTGGGGGCGTACTGAAGCTTTCTTT. Residues: CASSQDWGRTEAFF. The full variable domain, its missing parts supplied by reference TRBV14 and TRBJ1-1, is EAGVTQFPSHSVIEKGQTVTLRCDPISGHDNLYWYRRVMGKEIKFLLHFVKESKQDESGMPNNRFLAERTGGTYSTLKVQPAELEDSGVYFCASSQDWGRTEAFFGQGTRLTVV.

The V gene is TRBV30, the J gene TRBJ2-1, with TRBD2 as a possible D gene (6 bases). Germline V lookup: CDR1 GTSNPN, CDR2 SVGIG (reference sequence). V lost 0 bases to trimming and J lost 7 bases, with 13 bases between them. This CDR3 contains 14 residues. The CDR3 sequence: CAWSVRVRGNEQFF. The DNA of the CDR3 is TGTGCCTGGAGTGTAAGGGTTCGGGGGAATGAGCAGTTCTTC.